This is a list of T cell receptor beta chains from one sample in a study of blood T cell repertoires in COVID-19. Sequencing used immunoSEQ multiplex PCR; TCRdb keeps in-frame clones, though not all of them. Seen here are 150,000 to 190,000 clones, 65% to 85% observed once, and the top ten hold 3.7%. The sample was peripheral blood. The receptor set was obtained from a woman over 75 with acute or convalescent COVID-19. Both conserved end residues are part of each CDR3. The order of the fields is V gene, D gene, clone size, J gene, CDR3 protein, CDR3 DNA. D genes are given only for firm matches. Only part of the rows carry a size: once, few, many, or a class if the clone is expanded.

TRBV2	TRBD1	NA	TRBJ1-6	CASRGQGHSPLHF	TGTGCCAGCAGAGGACAGGGACACTCACCCCTCCACTTT
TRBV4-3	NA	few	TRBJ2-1	CASSQWPQSSYNEQFF	TGCGCCAGCAGCCAGTGGCCCCAGTCGTCCTACAATGAGCAGTTCTTC
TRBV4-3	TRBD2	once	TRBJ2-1	CASSQAAGGLNEQFF	TGCGCCAGCAGCCAAGCTGCGGGGGGGCTGAATGAGCAGTTCTTC
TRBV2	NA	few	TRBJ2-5	CASSRDNRETQYF	TGTGCCAGCAGTCGGGACAACCGAGAGACCCAGTACTTC
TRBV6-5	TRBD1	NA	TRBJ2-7	CASKERGQGYEQYF	TGTGCCAGCAAGGAGCGGGGACAGGGATACGAGCAGTACTTC
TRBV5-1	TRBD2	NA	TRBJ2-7	CASSTLTSGTYEQYF	TGCGCCAGCAGCACTTTGACTAGCGGGACCTACGAGCAGTACTTC
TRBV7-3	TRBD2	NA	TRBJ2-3	CASSSGTSGTGDTQYF	TGTGCCAGCAGCTCCGGGACTAGCGGGACCGGGGATACGCAGTATTTT
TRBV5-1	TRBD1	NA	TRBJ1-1	CASSPQGAALNTEAFF	TGCGCCAGCAGTCCTCAGGGGGCGGCCCTGAACACTGAAGCTTTCTTT
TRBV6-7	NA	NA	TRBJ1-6	CASLVDNSPLHF	TGTGCCAGCCTAGTGGATAATTCACCCCTCCACTTT
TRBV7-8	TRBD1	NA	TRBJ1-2	CASSLALTGAYGYTF	TGTGCCAGCAGCTTAGCTTTAACAGGGGCCTATGGCTACACCTTC
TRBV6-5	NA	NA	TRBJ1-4	CASSYGTPGTGEKLFF	TGTGCCAGCAGTTACGGGACACCCGGGACGGGAGAAAAACTGTTTTTT
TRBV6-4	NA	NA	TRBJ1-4	CASGSIIAGRANEKLFF	TGTGCCAGCGGGTCCATTATTGCAGGGAGGGCAAATGAAAAACTGTTTTTT
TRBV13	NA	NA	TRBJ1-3	CASSSHGNTIYF	TGTGCCAGCAGCTCACATGGAAACACCATATATTTT
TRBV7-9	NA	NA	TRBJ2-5	CASSLLALGETQYF	TGTGCCAGCAGCTTGCTAGCTTTGGGGGAGACCCAGTACTTC
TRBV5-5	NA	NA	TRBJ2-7	CASSPTLIGAGVPYEQYF	TGTGCCAGCAGTCCGACGCTCATTGGGGCAGGAGTACCCTACGAGCAGTACTTC
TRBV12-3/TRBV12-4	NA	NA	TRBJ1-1	CASSFGRGTEAFF	TGTGCCAGCAGTTTTGGGAGGGGCACTGAAGCTTTCTTT